Listed here is a single T cell receptor (beta chain). The sample originates from a study of cytomegalovirus exposure and HLA in healthy donors. The PCR ran on 60 Vbeta and 13 Jbeta primers. Only in-frame clones appear in the TCRdb table, and some are missing; sequencing was by immunoSEQ multiplex PCR. The sample has tens of thousands of clones, 70% seen once; the top ten hold about 8.9%. The germline gives CDR1 SEHNR, CDR2 FQNEAQ (reference sequence). Trimming took off 5 bases at V and 3 bases at J, with 10 bases between the two ends. This CDR3 spans 13 amino acids. The specimen was PBMCs. This rearrangement joins TRBV7-9 to TRBJ1-1; D remains unclear. The TCR comes from a woman aged 45-60 years in good health and CMV-seropositive. Written as DNA, the CDR3 is TGTGCCAGCAGCCCTGACATCTACACTGAAGCTTTCTTT. Encoded protein: CASSPDIYTEAFF.